Following are 23 T cell receptor beta chains from one sample sequenced in a study of blood T cell repertoires in COVID-19. Assay used: immunoSEQ multiplex PCR; TCRdb lists only in-frame clones, some missing. The data contain under 300,000 clones, 82% of them singletons. The material sequenced was peripheral blood. The receptors come from a woman aged 80 or older with active or convalescent COVID-19.

The V call is TRBV3-1 (or the pseudogene TRBV3-2), the J call TRBJ2-1, with a weak D call TRBD2 (6 bases). The CDR3 contains 15 residues. CDR1 and CDR2 from the germline V gene are LGHDT and YNNKEL (reference sequence). The germline V and J ends were trimmed by 4 bases and 6 bases, with 16 bases remaining between them. CDR3 bases: TGTGCCAGCAGCCCCGGGCGGGGTTTAGGCAATGAGCAGTTCTTC. Translating gives CASSPGRGLGNEQFF.

The rearrangement joins TRBV5-4 to TRBJ1-1; 9 nucleotides align to TRBD1. V shed 4 bases and J 1 base; nucleotides not matched to a gene: 8. Looked up from germline, CDR1 is SGHNT and CDR2 is YYREEE (reference sequence). CDR3 length equals 16 residues. CDR3 protein: CASSPKGQGTNTEAFF. In DNA form, the CDR3 reads TGTGCCAGCAGCCCCAAAGGACAGGGGACGAACACTGAAGCTTTCTTT.

The gene calls are TRBV2 and TRBJ1-2, with 12 bases matching TRBD1. The V gene's germline CDR1 is SNHLY and CDR2 FYNNEI. The V segment lost 8 bases and the J segment 7 bases; nucleotides outside the gene matches: 8. The length of the CDR3 is 14 residues. The CDR3 is CASLKGQGALGYTF. The CDR3 bases are TGTGCCAGCCTTAAGGGACAGGGGGCCCTTGGCTACACCTTC. Supplemented by reference TRBV2 and TRBJ1-2, the full variable domain reads EPEVTQTPSHQVTQMGQEVILRCVPISNHLYFYWYRQILGQKVEFLVSFYNNEISEKSEIFDDQFSVERPDGSNFTLKIRSTKLEDSAMYFCASLKGQGALGYTFGSGTRLTVV.

DNA of the CDR3: TGTGCCAGTTCTTGGGACAACTTACGAGCGCAGTACTTC. Translating gives CASSWDNLRAQYF. The chain joins TRBV6-5 to TRBJ2-7, with a tentative D call TRBD1 (6 bases). Trimming removed 9 bases from V and 9 bases from J, with 21 bases in between. The CDR3 contains 13 residues. Germline-derived CDR1 and CDR2 are MNHEY and SVGAGI.

The rearrangement uses TRBV5-1 and TRBJ2-5; 9 nucleotides line up with TRBD1. Germline values: CDR1 SGHRS, CDR2 YFSETQ. V trimming: 4 bases; J trimming: 1 base; junction bases outside the gene matches: 8. This CDR3 has 16 amino acids. The CDR3 DNA follows: TGCGCCAGCAGCCCAGGGTCACAGGGGGCCCAAGAGACCCAGTACTTC. This translates into CASSPGSQGAQETQYF.

The gene calls are TRBV7-2 and TRBJ1-5; no firm D call. V dropped 4 bases and J dropped 4 bases, with 5 bases sitting between them. The germline gives CDR1 SGHTA, CDR2 FQGNSA. This CDR3 has 12 residues. CDR3: CASSSQNQPQHF. The CDR3 region has the DNA TGTGCCAGCAGCTCGCAGAATCAGCCCCAGCATTTT. The entire variable domain, with the rest obtained from reference TRBV7-2 and TRBJ1-5, is as follows: GAGVSQSPSNKVTEKGKDVELRCDPISGHTALYWYRQSLGQGLEFLIYFQGNSAPDKSGLPSDRFSAERTGGSVSTLTIQRTQQEDSAVYLCASSSQNQPQHFGDGTRLSIL.

Worth noting for this clone: The sample carries other DNA sequences with the same CDR3. The chain recombines TRBV28 with TRBJ1-6, with D hard to call. Trimming pared 4 bases from V and 0 bases from J, leaving 7 bases between. This CDR3 has 15 amino acids. Germline V gene data show CDR1 as MDHEN and CDR2 as SYDVKM. In DNA form, the CDR3 reads TGTGCCAGCAGTTCGCACAGCTCCTATAATTCACCCCTCCACTTT. Its protein product is CASSSHSSYNSPLHF.

This sequence joins TRBV20-1 and TRBJ1-1; D is unclear. Germline lookup yields CDR1 DFQATT and CDR2 SNEGSKA (reference sequence). V lost 0 bases and J 13 bases, leaving 12 bases between the germline ends. This CDR3 is built from 11 residues. The CDR3 spells CSARDDPRGFF. CDR3 nucleotides: TGCAGTGCTAGAGACGACCCTAGAGGTTTCTTT.

V and J are TRBV10-3 and TRBJ2-1, with TRBD2 matching 11 bases. CDR3 length equals 15 residues. The germline V gene encodes CDR1 ENHRY and CDR2 SYGVKD. V shed 10 bases and J 7 bases; nucleotides not matched to a gene: 12. CDR3 DNA: TGTGCCAACTCAGAGCTTAGCGGGGGGGGGAATGAGCAGTTCTTC. It is translated as CANSELSGGGNEQFF.

The chain recombines TRBV10-1 with TRBJ2-7; tentatively, D is TRBD1 (6 bases). Looked up from germline, CDR1 is WNHNN and CDR2 is SYGVQD (reference sequence). CDR3 length: 14 residues. V was trimmed by 5 bases and J by 5 bases, leaving 16 bases between them. The CDR3 DNA reads as TGCGCCAGCAGTCCCTCCCTAGGGGGTGACGAGCAGTACTTC. Translation gives CASSPSLGGDEQYF.

The chain employs TRBV9 and TRBJ1-1; tentative D call: TRBD1 (6 bases). Per germline, CDR1 SGDLS and CDR2 YYNGEE. V was trimmed by 3 bases and J by 4 bases, leaving 13 bases between them. This CDR3 is built from 14 residues. This CDR3 reads CASSGTVESTEAFF. The CDR3 bases are TGTGCCAGCAGCGGGACAGTAGAGTCCACTGAAGCTTTCTTT.

The rearrangement uses TRBV7-2 and TRBJ1-5, with TRBD1 as a possible D gene (6 bases). Trimming shortened V by 5 bases and J by 5 bases, and 13 bases separated the two germline ends. Germline CDR1 is SGHTA and CDR2 is FQGNSA. This CDR3 has 14 amino acids. Here the CDR3 DNA reads TGTGCCAGCAGCCTCTGGACAGCTGATCAGCCCCAGCATTTT. Amino acid sequence: CASSLWTADQPQHF. Using reference TRBV7-2 and TRBJ1-5 for the parts outside the CDR3, the full variable domain is GAGVSQSPSNKVTEKGKDVELRCDPISGHTALYWYRQSLGQGLEFLIYFQGNSAPDKSGLPSDRFSAERTGGSVSTLTIQRTQQEDSAVYLCASSLWTADQPQHFGDGTRLSIL.

The V gene is TRBV10-2, the J gene TRBJ1-1; the D is unclear. The V and J ends lost 0 bases and 1 base respectively, with 12 bases between them. Per germline, CDR1 WSHSY and CDR2 SAAADI. The CDR3 has 16 amino acids. The CDR3 DNA reads as TGCGCCAGCAGTGAGTCGGTGGGAGGACCGAACACTGAAGCTTTCTTT. This translates into CASSESVGGPNTEAFF.

The rearrangement links TRBV28 to TRBJ2-1, with 9 bases fitting TRBD2. This CDR3 comprises 14 residues. With V trimmed by 7 bases and J by 3 bases, 4 bases remained unmatched. The germline gives CDR1 MDHEN, CDR2 SYDVKM. The CDR3 DNA sequence: TGTGCCAGCACGCTAGCGGGATACTACAATGAGCAGTTCTTC. It specifies CASTLAGYYNEQFF.

The chain recombines TRBV3-1 (or the pseudogene TRBV3-2) with TRBJ2-7; TRBD1 matches at 8 bases. CDR3 length: 14 amino acids. In germline, CDR1 is LGHDT, CDR2 YNNKEL (reference sequence). The V gene end was trimmed by 1 base and the J gene end by 6 bases; junction bases not matched to a gene: 5. The CDR3 protein is CASSQADRVGEQYF. The CDR3 nucleotides read TGTGCCAGCAGCCAAGCGGACAGGGTGGGCGAGCAGTACTTC.

V gene TRBV6-1 combines with J gene TRBJ2-3, with 8 bases matching TRBD2. Germline V gene sequence: CDR1 MNHNS, CDR2 SASEGT. Trimming at V came to 3 bases and at J to 3 bases, leaving 5 bases not matched to a gene. The CDR3 covers 15 residues. The CDR3 sequence is CASSDGTSRTDTQYF. For the CDR3, the DNA is TGTGCCAGCAGTGACGGGACTAGTCGAACAGATACGCAGTATTTT.

This clone was detected only a few times. The V gene is TRBV30, the J gene TRBJ2-2; TRBD2 agrees at 13 bases. J gave up 5 bases and V 6 bases, and 6 bases lay outside the gene matches. Germline CDR1 GTSNPN, CDR2 SVGIG (reference sequence). The CDR3 sequence is 15 residues long. CDR3 nucleotide sequence: TGTGCCTGCCATATACTAGCGGGGGGGACCGGGGAGCTGTTTTTT. It codes for CACHILAGGTGELFF.

CDR3 in DNA: TGTGCCAGTAGTACAACCCGGACAGGGAGCCAGCCCCAGCATTTT. This translates into CASSTTRTGSQPQHF. V gene TRBV19 combines with J gene TRBJ1-5; 8 nucleotides align to TRBD1. Germline V gene data show CDR1 as LNHDA and CDR2 as SQIVND (reference sequence). After removal of 4 bases from V and 7 bases from J, the junction contained 9 bases not matched to a gene. The CDR3 covers 15 residues.

The chain joins TRBV5-8 to TRBJ1-5; D gene uncertain. The ends were cut back, 6 bases at V and 9 bases at J, with 10 bases in the middle. CDR3 length: 11 residues. Germline values: CDR1 SGHTS, CDR2 YDEGEE. The CDR3 nucleotides read TGTGCCAGCACCGTCCTCGGGCCCCAGCATTTT. This encodes CASTVLGPQHF.

The chain recombines TRBV5-1 with TRBJ1-2; perhaps TRBD1 as D (5 bases). In germline, CDR1 is SGHRS, CDR2 YFSETQ. The CDR3 is 15 amino acids. Trimming cost V 4 bases and J 4 bases, with 17 bases left between them. CDR3 sequence: CASSLGLGQGYGYTF. Written as DNA, the CDR3 is TGCGCCAGCAGCCTGGGTCTCGGACAAGGCTATGGCTACACCTTC.

V usage is TRBV11-2 and J usage is TRBJ1-4; no definite D call. The V gene's germline CDR1 is SGHAT and CDR2 FQNNGV. This CDR3 spans 13 amino acids. V was cut by 4 bases and J by 5 bases, with 8 bases left in between. The CDR3 nucleotides read TGTGCCAGCAGCTGGCTGATGAATGAAAAACTGTTTTTT. Residues: CASSWLMNEKLFF.

The gene calls are TRBV5-1 and TRBJ2-7, with 9 bases matching TRBD1. V gave up 7 bases and J gave up 3 bases; unmatched junction bases: 11. In germline, CDR1 is SGHRS, CDR2 YFSETQ. The CDR3 runs to 15 residues. CDR3 residues: CASGEQGAAGYEQYF. Here the CDR3 DNA reads TGCGCCAGCGGCGAACAGGGGGCGGCGGGCTACGAGCAGTACTTC.

The chain joins TRBV5-1 to TRBJ2-1; weak D call: TRBD1 (6 bases). Germline V lookup: CDR1 SGHRS, CDR2 YFSETQ. The CDR3 sequence is 13 residues long. With 1 base removed from V and 10 bases from J, the gap between germline ends came to 12 bases. The CDR3 DNA is TGCGCCAGCAGCTTGCCAGGGGTAGGGGAGCAGTTCTTC. Encoded protein: CASSLPGVGEQFF.